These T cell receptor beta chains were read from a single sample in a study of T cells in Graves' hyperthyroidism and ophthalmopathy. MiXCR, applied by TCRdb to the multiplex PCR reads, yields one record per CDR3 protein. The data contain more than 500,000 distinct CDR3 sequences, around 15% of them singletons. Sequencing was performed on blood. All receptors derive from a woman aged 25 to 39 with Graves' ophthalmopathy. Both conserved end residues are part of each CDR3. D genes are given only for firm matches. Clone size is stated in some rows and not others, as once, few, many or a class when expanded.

CDR3aa: CASSPTAGGEFNEQYF
CDR3nt: TGTGCCAGCAGCCCCACGGCGGGGGGCGAGTTCAACGAGCAGTACTTC
j_gene: TRBJ2-7
v_gene: TRBV11-1
d_gene: TRBD2
abundance: many

CDR3aa: CASKAPRDPEQYF
CDR3nt: TGTGCCAGCAAGGCCCCCAGGGACCCCGAGCAGTACTTC
j_gene: TRBJ2-7
v_gene: TRBV28
d_gene: NA
abundance: many

CDR3aa: CASRTAGGNTIYF
CDR3nt: TGTGCCAGCAGGACGGCAGGTGGAAACACCATATATTTT
j_gene: TRBJ1-3
v_gene: TRBV5-5
d_gene: NA
abundance: many

CDR3aa: CASSQAGQPQHF
CDR3nt: TGTGCCAGCAGCCAAGCGGGACAGCCCCAGCATTTT
j_gene: TRBJ1-5
v_gene: TRBV14
d_gene: NA
abundance: NA

CDR3aa: CASRKQGTNTEAFF
CDR3nt: TGCGCCAGCAGAAAACAGGGGACGAACACTGAAGCTTTCTTT
j_gene: TRBJ1-1
v_gene: TRBV5-1
d_gene: TRBD1
abundance: few

CDR3aa: CASSLEAEPNEQFF
CDR3nt: TGTGCCAGCAGCTTAGAAGCTGAGCCGAATGAGCAGTTCTTC
j_gene: TRBJ2-1
v_gene: TRBV7-2
d_gene: NA
abundance: few

CDR3aa: CASSFIRGLAGGRLEQYF
CDR3nt: TGTGCCAGCAGTTTTATCAGGGGACTAGCGGGAGGGAGGCTCGAGCAGTACTTC
j_gene: TRBJ2-7
v_gene: TRBV12-3/TRBV12-4
d_gene: TRBD2
abundance: NA

CDR3aa: CASSLRQARFYEQYF
CDR3nt: TGTGCCAGCAGCTTACGACAGGCACGATTCTACGAGCAGTACTTC
j_gene: TRBJ2-7
v_gene: TRBV11-2
d_gene: NA
abundance: many

CDR3aa: CASSLGGGQYF
CDR3nt: TGTGCCAGCAGTTTGGGCGGGGGGCAGTACTTC
j_gene: TRBJ2-7
v_gene: TRBV12-3/TRBV12-4
d_gene: TRBD2
abundance: NA

CDR3aa: CASSFSGGRPYNEQFF
CDR3nt: TGTGCCAGCAGCTTTTCGGGCGGGCGCCCCTACAATGAGCAGTTCTTC
j_gene: TRBJ2-1
v_gene: TRBV7-9
d_gene: NA
abundance: few

CDR3aa: CASSDTYRVREQYF
CDR3nt: TGCGCCAGCAGCGATACCTACAGGGTGAGGGAGCAGTACTTC
j_gene: TRBJ2-7
v_gene: TRBV5-1
d_gene: NA
abundance: many

CDR3aa: CASSPPPPPYEQYF
CDR3nt: TGCGCCAGCAGCCCCCCCCCCCCCCCCTACGAGCAGTACTTC
j_gene: TRBJ2-7
v_gene: TRBV5-1
d_gene: NA
abundance: NA

CDR3aa: CASTMTGGDIGTEAFF
CDR3nt: TGTGCCAGCACCATGACAGGGGGCGATATAGGCACTGAAGCTTTCTTT
j_gene: TRBJ1-1
v_gene: TRBV9
d_gene: TRBD1
abundance: few

CDR3aa: CASSLTVSGEQFF
CDR3nt: TGTGCCAGCAGCCTCACCGTATCCGGGGAGCAGTTCTTC
j_gene: TRBJ2-1
v_gene: TRBV28
d_gene: NA
abundance: few

CDR3aa: CATVNGYTGELFF
CDR3nt: TGTGCCACCGTAAACGGGTACACCGGGGAGCTGTTTTTT
j_gene: TRBJ2-2
v_gene: TRBV24-1
d_gene: NA
abundance: NA

CDR3aa: CASSEGSPGGGWNTGELFF
CDR3nt: TGTGCCAGCAGCGAAGGATCTCCAGGGGGCGGTTGGAACACCGGGGAGCTGTTTTTT
j_gene: TRBJ2-2
v_gene: TRBV9
d_gene: TRBD1
abundance: NA

CDR3aa: CASSTPDRTSPLHF
CDR3nt: TGCGCCAGCAGCACCCCGGACAGAACCTCACCCCTCCACTTT
j_gene: TRBJ1-6
v_gene: TRBV5-1
d_gene: NA
abundance: NA

CDR3aa: CSVEDFLGQLNTDTQYF
CDR3nt: TGCAGCGTTGAAGATTTCTTGGGACAACTTAACACAGATACGCAGTATTTT
j_gene: TRBJ2-3
v_gene: TRBV29-1
d_gene: NA
abundance: once

CDR3aa: CASSAPDRAKNIQYF
CDR3nt: TGTGCCAGCAGTGCCCCCGACAGGGCCAAAAACATTCAGTACTTC
j_gene: TRBJ2-4
v_gene: TRBV12-3/TRBV12-4
d_gene: NA
abundance: few

CDR3aa: CASSLLTGTTDLPKNIQYF
CDR3nt: TGTGCCAGCAGTTTACTCACCGGGACCACCGACCTTCCCAAAAACATTCAGTACTTC
j_gene: TRBJ2-4
v_gene: TRBV28
d_gene: NA
abundance: NA